One sample yielded the 28 T cell receptor beta chains listed below, sequenced in a study of blood T cell repertoires in COVID-19. Here immunoSEQ multiplex PCR was the method, and the copy in TCRdb shows in-frame clones only, minus some. The table shows approximately 170,000 clones, with almost 85% occurring only once. The material sequenced was peripheral blood. Every receptor here comes from a man aged 35-49 years who had recovered from COVID-19.

The gene calls are TRBV29-1 and TRBJ1-2; 8 positions match TRBD1. CDR1 and CDR2 from the germline V gene are SQVTM and ANQGSEA. J was trimmed by 8 bases and V by 6 bases; bases with no gene match: 11. The CDR3 is 13 residues long. CDR3 sequence (DNA): TGCAGCGTAGTGACAGGGGAGGTGGGCGGCTACACCTTC. Translated: CSVVTGEVGGYTF.

The chain joins TRBV6-5 to TRBJ2-7, with 7 bases aligning to TRBD2. This CDR3 is built from 15 residues. Trimming cost V 2 bases and J 6 bases; bases outside gene matches: 10. Germline V gene sequence: CDR1 MNHEY, CDR2 SVGAGI. DNA of the CDR3: TGTGCCAGCAGTTACCGAGGACTAGTAAGCGGCGAGCAGTACTTC. Encoded protein: CASSYRGLVSGEQYF.

The chain combines TRBV5-3 with TRBJ1-2; 11 bases are a match to TRBD1. TRBV5-3 is treated as an ORF (open reading frame) with a function not yet certain. CDR3 length equals 15 residues. V dropped 4 bases and J dropped 6; count of bases not matched to a gene: 8. CDR3 bases: TGTGCCAGAAGCACCCCGGGACAGGGGGTAGATGGCTACACCTTC. Translating gives CARSTPGQGVDGYTF.

The rearrangement links TRBV7-2 to TRBJ1-4; 8 positions agree with TRBD1. The germline V gene encodes CDR1 SGHTA and CDR2 FQGNSA. V shed 5 bases, J shed 7 bases, and the junction held 6 bases outside the gene matches. The CDR3 loop spans 14 amino acids. The CDR3 DNA reads as TGTGCCAGCAGCGCCGGGACAGGATTTGAAAAACTGTTTTTT. It specifies CASSAGTGFEKLFF.

The chain employs TRBV3-1 (or the pseudogene TRBV3-2) and TRBJ1-2, with D maybe TRBD1 (6 bases). CDR1 LGHDT and CDR2 YNNKEL come from the germline V gene (reference sequence). The CDR3 has 19 amino acids. V lost 0 bases and J 4 bases, leaving 24 bases between the germline ends. This chain's CDR3 is CASSQDQGRGTYHLYGYTF. The DNA for the CDR3 is TGTGCCAGCAGCCAAGATCAGGGCAGGGGAACCTACCACCTCTATGGCTACACCTTC.

A word on this clone: One junction end does not reproduce the germline sequence, and a read error may be involved. The chain combines TRBV19 with TRBJ2-3; 10 nucleotides align to TRBD2. From germline, CDR1 is LNHDA and CDR2 SQIVND (reference sequence). The CDR3 is 13 residues long. CDR3 protein: CASSHQLAGALNF. CDR3 in DNA: TGTGCCAGTAGTCACCAGCTAGCGGGGGCTCTTAATTTT.

This chain joins TRBV18 and TRBJ1-2; the D is unclear. This CDR3 spans 14 amino acids. V gave up 6 bases and J gave up 1 base, with 12 bases separating them. Germline V gene sequence: CDR1 KGHSH, CDR2 LQKENI. In nucleotides, the CDR3 is TGTGCCAGCTCTTCCACAGCCAGTAACTATGGCTACACCTTC. Amino acid sequence: CASSSTASNYGYTF.

The chain carries TRBV4-1 and TRBJ2-6; D is unresolved. Looked up from germline, CDR1 is MGHRA and CDR2 is YSYEKL. This CDR3 has 16 residues. V lost 2 bases and J lost 0, with 8 bases in between. The CDR3 spells CASSQPGGSGANVLTF. DNA of the CDR3: TGCGCCAGCAGCCAACCCGGTGGCTCTGGGGCCAACGTCCTGACTTTC.

This clone showed up many times. This chain joins TRBV4-3 and TRBJ2-2, with 7 bases matching TRBD1. Germline values: CDR1 LGHNA, CDR2 YSLEER. The V and J ends lost 5 bases and 9 bases, in that order; junction bases with no gene match: 15. This CDR3 spans 16 amino acids. The CDR3 here is CASSLGVGGAIRELFF. CDR3 in DNA: TGCGCCAGCAGCTTGGGGGTAGGGGGCGCCATCAGGGAGCTGTTTTTT.

This chain joins TRBV9 and TRBJ1-4, with 11 bases aligning to TRBD1. The V and J ends lost 4 bases and 7 bases, in that order; junction bases with no gene match: 9. This CDR3 has 16 amino acids. Germline assignment: CDR1 SGDLS and CDR2 YYNGEE. CDR3 nucleotide sequence: TGTGCCAGCAGCCCAACCGCCGGGACAGGGGGTGAAAAACTGTTTTTT. This codes for CASSPTAGTGGEKLFF.

The chain employs TRBV10-3 and TRBJ1-4; D is perhaps TRBD1 (5 bases). Germline CDR1 is ENHRY and CDR2 is SYGVKD. Trimming cost V 2 bases and J 0 bases, with 13 bases left between them. The CDR3 totals 17 residues. The CDR3: CAISENQGGPTNEKLFF. CDR3 DNA: TGTGCCATCAGTGAGAATCAGGGTGGGCCAACTAATGAAAAACTGTTTTTT.

This chain uses TRBV14 with TRBJ2-7, with TRBD2 matching 7 bases. Germline-derived CDR1 and CDR2 are SGHDN and FVKESK. Trimming at V came to 2 bases and at J to 10 bases, leaving 8 bases not matched to a gene. The CDR3 has 13 residues. The CDR3 sequence: CASSQNLAGAQYF. CDR3 bases: TGTGCCAGCAGCCAAAACTTGGCGGGAGCACAGTACTTC.

This chain links TRBV10-3 with TRBJ1-4; 7 nucleotides line up with TRBD1. Per the germline V gene, CDR1 is ENHRY and CDR2 is SYGVKD. The CDR3 runs to 14 residues. The J segment lost 7 bases and the V segment lost 3 bases, leaving 5 bases of the junction unmatched. In DNA, the CDR3 is TGTGCCATCAGTGATACCCGGGACAGTGAAAAACTGTTTTTT. Translating gives CAISDTRDSEKLFF.

This clone came up once. The chain has TRBV6-5 and TRBJ1-1; D is perhaps TRBD1 (6 bases). The germline gives CDR1 MNHEY, CDR2 SVGAGI. The CDR3 has 14 residues. V lost 6 bases to trimming and J lost 6 bases, with 17 bases between them. The CDR3 DNA sequence: TGTGCCAGCAGCACAGGACAGCGCCACTCTGAAGCTTTCTTT. As protein: CASSTGQRHSEAFF.

V gene TRBV6-5 combines with J gene TRBJ1-2; maybe TRBD1 (5 bases). The CDR3 is 13 amino acids. Between the trimmed V and J ends, which lost 5 bases and 4 bases, there was a span of 11 bases. Germline V lookup: CDR1 MNHEY, CDR2 SVGAGI. For the CDR3, the DNA is TGTGCCAGCAGTCGACAGTTTGGCTATGGCTACACCTTC. Translated: CASSRQFGYGYTF.

The chain is built from TRBV7-3 and TRBJ2-7; possible D gene TRBD2, 5 bases. Germline CDR1 is SGHTA and CDR2 is FQGTGA. The V end was cut by 5 bases, the J end by 7 bases, with 15 bases between. This CDR3 comprises 13 residues. The CDR3 is CASSVGPSGEQYF. The CDR3 region has the DNA TGTGCCAGCAGCGTCGGACCCTCGGGGGAGCAGTACTTC.

V gene TRBV6-6 combines with J gene TRBJ1-4, with a tentative D call TRBD1 (6 bases). V was shortened by 6 bases and J by 3 bases, with 17 bases between the two germline ends. The germline gives CDR1 MNHNY, CDR2 SVGAGI (reference sequence). The CDR3 sequence is 16 residues long. The CDR3 reads CASSDQWGLANEKLFF. The CDR3 DNA is TGTGCCAGCAGCGATCAATGGGGGCTAGCTAATGAAAAACTGTTTTTT.

V usage is TRBV21-1 and J usage is TRBJ1-5. TRBV21-1 is given as a pseudogene. This CDR3 has 14 amino acids. CDR3: CASSSGGTRQPQHF. The DNA for the CDR3 is TGTGCCAGCAGCTCGGGAGGGACGCGTCAGCCCCAGCATTTT.

This clone was counted once. The chain has TRBV5-6 and TRBJ1-6; the D is unclear. This CDR3 contains 14 residues. Trimming removed 1 base at V and 9 bases at J, with 11 bases between. In germline, CDR1 is SGHDT, CDR2 YYEEEE. CDR3 DNA sequence: TGTGCCAGCAGCTTGCGTGGAGGGATTTCACCCCTCCACTTT. Translating it yields CASSLRGGISPLHF.

The rearrangement links TRBV7-2 to TRBJ2-7; D perhaps matches TRBD2 (6 bases). The CDR3 sequence is 14 residues long. Trimming shortened V by 6 bases and J by 0 bases, and 12 bases separated the two germline ends. Looked up from germline, CDR1 is SGHTA and CDR2 is FQGNSA. The CDR3 bases are TGTGCCAGCAGAAGGGCGGGGACCTCCTACGAGCAGTACTTC. It translates to CASRRAGTSYEQYF.

DNA for the CDR3: TGCGCCAGCAGCAGGGTCCACGAGCAGTACTTC. This gives the protein CASSRVHEQYF. The V gene is TRBV10-1, the J gene TRBJ2-7; possibly TRBD1 for D (5 bases). The CDR3 runs to 11 residues. The V end lost 6 bases, the J end lost 5 bases, and 8 bases lay between the germline ends. Per germline, CDR1 WNHNN and CDR2 SYGVQD (reference sequence).

This chain uses TRBV24-1 with TRBJ1-5; the match to TRBD1 covers 8 bases. V was clipped by 3 bases and J by 11 bases; unmatched bases: 5. CDR1 and CDR2 from the germline V gene are KGHDR and SFDVKD. The CDR3 sequence is 13 residues long. The CDR3 is CATSDQGAAAQHF. CDR3 DNA sequence: TGTGCCACCAGTGATCAGGGGGCTGCGGCCCAGCATTTT.

There are many counts of this clone. This chain uses TRBV6-4 with TRBJ2-2; D call uncertain. V lost 0 bases and J 3 bases, leaving 2 bases between the germline ends. Germline assignment: CDR1 MRHNA and CDR2 SNTAGT. The CDR3 consists of 13 residues. The CDR3 nucleotides read TGTGCCAGCAGTGACTCCGACACCGGGGAGCTGTTTTTT. Encoded protein: CASSDSDTGELFF.

The chain recombines TRBV27 with TRBJ1-1, with 7 bases fitting TRBD1. The germline gives CDR1 MNHEY, CDR2 SMNVEV (reference sequence). The trim removed 5 bases at V and 3 bases at J, leaving 12 bases unmatched. The CDR3 is 16 amino acids. DNA of the CDR3: TGTGCCAGCAGTCCGCTCCAGGGGGAATGGGACACTGAAGCTTTCTTT. Translating gives CASSPLQGEWDTEAFF.

The gene calls are TRBV6-6 and TRBJ2-1; 12 nucleotides match TRBD2. Germline loops: CDR1 MNHNY, CDR2 SVGAGI (reference sequence). CDR3 length: 15 amino acids. V was pared by 7 bases and J by 8 bases, with 9 bases of the junction left unmatched. CDR3 region: CASIKGLAGSDEQFF. CDR3 coding DNA: TGTGCCAGCATTAAGGGACTAGCGGGCTCAGATGAGCAGTTCTTC.

This chain connects TRBV12-3 or TRBV12-4 to TRBJ2-5, with D perhaps matching TRBD1 (5 bases). V was shortened by 6 bases and J by 2 bases, with 10 bases between the two germline ends. The CDR3 loop spans 13 amino acids. The CDR3 coding sequence is TGTGCCAGCAGCCGAACAGGACAAGAGACCCAGTACTTC. Translating it yields CASSRTGQETQYF.

This clone was picked up one time. The genes are TRBV11-2 and TRBJ1-1; 9 bases are a match to TRBD1. J was trimmed by 4 bases and V by 7 bases; bases with no gene match: 10. Germline values: CDR1 SGHAT, CDR2 FQNNGV. The CDR3 loop spans 15 amino acids. CDR3 residues: CASNRGQGFATEAFF. CDR3 coding DNA: TGTGCCAGCAATCGGGGACAGGGATTTGCCACTGAAGCTTTCTTT.

The chain combines TRBV7-2 with TRBJ2-1; maybe TRBD1 (6 bases). Trimming stripped 3 bases from V and 6 bases from J, with 12 bases between. The CDR3 extends over 14 amino acids. The germline V gene encodes CDR1 SGHTA and CDR2 FQGNSA. CDR3 sequence reads: CASSFGGGPNEQFF. The DNA for the CDR3 is TGTGCCAGCAGCTTTGGTGGGGGCCCCAATGAGCAGTTCTTC. Complete variable domain (other parts from reference TRBV7-2 and TRBJ2-1): GAGVSQSPSNKVTEKGKDVELRCDPISGHTALYWYRQSLGQGLEFLIYFQGNSAPDKSGLPSDRFSAERTGGSVSTLTIQRTQQEDSAVYLCASSFGGGPNEQFFGPGTRLTVL.